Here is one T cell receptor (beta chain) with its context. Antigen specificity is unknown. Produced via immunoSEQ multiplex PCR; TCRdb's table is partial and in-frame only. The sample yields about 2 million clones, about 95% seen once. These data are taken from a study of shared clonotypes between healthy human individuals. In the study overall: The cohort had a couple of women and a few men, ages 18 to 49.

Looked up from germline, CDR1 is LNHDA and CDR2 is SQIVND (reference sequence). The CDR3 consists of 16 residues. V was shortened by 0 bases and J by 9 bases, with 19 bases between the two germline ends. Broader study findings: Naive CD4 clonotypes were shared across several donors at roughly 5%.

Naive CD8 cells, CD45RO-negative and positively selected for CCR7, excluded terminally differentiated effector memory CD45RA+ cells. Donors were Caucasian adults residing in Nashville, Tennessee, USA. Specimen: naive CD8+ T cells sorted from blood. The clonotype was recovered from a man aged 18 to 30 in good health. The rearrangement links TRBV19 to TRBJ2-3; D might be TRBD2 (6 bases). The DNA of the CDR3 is TGTGCCAGTAGTATAGATCTATTGGCTAGAGCGGGCACGCAGTATTTT. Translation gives CASSIDLLARAGTQYF.